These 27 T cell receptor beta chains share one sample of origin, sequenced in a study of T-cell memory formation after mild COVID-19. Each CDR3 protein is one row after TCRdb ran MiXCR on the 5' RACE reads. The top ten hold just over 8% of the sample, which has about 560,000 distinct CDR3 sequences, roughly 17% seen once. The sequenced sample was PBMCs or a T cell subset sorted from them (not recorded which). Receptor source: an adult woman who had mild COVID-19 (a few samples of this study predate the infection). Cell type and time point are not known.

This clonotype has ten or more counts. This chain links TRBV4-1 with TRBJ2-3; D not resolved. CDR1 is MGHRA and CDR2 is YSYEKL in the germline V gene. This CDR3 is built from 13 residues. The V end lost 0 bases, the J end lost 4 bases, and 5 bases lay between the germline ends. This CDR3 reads CASSQEPADTQYF. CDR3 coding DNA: TGCGCCAGCAGCCAAGAACCGGCAGATACGCAGTATTTT.

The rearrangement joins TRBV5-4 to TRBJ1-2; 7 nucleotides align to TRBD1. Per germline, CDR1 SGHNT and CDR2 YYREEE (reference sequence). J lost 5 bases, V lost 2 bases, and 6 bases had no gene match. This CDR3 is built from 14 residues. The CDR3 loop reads CASSFGQDLYGYTF. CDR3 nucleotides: TGTGCCAGCAGCTTCGGACAGGACCTTTATGGCTACACCTTC.

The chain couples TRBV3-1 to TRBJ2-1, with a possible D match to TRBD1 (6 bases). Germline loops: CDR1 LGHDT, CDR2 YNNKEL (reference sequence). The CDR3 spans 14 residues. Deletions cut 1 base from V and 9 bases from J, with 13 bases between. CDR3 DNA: TGTGCCAGCAGCCAAGGAAGGGGGAGTACTGAGCAGTTCTTC. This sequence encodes CASSQGRGSTEQFF.

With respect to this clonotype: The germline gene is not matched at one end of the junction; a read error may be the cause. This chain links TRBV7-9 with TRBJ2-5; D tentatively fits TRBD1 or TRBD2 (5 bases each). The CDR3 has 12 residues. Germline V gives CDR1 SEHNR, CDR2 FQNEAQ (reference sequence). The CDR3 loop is CASSRDRRGSDF. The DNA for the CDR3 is TGTGCCAGCAGCCGGGACCGAAGAGGGTCCGACTTC.

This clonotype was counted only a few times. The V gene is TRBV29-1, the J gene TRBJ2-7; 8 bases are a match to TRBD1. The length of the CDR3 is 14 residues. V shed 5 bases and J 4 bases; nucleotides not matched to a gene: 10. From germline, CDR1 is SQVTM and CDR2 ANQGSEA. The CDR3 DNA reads TGCAGCGTTTTTTTCCGGGACAGGAATTACGAGCAGTACTTC. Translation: CSVFFRDRNYEQYF.

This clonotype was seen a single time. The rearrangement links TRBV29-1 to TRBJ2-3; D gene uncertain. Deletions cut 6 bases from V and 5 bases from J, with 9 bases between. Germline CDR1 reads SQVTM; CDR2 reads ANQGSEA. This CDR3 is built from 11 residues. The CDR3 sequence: CSVTSGDTQYF. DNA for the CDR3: TGCAGCGTCACATCCGGAGATACGCAGTATTTT.

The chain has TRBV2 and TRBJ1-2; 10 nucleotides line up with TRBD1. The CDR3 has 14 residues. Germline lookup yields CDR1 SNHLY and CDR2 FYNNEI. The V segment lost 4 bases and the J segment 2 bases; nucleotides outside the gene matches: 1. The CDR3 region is CASSADRGNYGYTF. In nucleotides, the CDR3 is TGTGCCAGCAGTGCGGACAGGGGGAACTATGGCTACACCTTC.

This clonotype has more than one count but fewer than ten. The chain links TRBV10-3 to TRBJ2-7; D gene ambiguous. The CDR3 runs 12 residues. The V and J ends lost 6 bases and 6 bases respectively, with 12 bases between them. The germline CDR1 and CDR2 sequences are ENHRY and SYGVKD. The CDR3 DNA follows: TGTGCCATCAGCCCGTCGCCGGGCGAGCAGTACTTC. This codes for CAISPSPGEQYF.

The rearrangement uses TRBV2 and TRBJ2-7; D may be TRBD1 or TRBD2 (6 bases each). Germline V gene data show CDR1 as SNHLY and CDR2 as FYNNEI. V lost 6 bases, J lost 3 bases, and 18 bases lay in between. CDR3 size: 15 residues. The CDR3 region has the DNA TGTGCCAGCAGAGGGGGAACTATCGGGAGCTACGAGCAGTACTTC. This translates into CASRGGTIGSYEQYF.

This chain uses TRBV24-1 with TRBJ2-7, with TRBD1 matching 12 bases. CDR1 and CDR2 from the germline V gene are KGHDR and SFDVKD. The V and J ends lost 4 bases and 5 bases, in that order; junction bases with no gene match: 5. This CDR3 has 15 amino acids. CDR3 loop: CATSEPGQGANEQYF. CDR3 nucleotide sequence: TGTGCCACCAGTGAGCCGGGACAGGGGGCGAACGAGCAGTACTTC.

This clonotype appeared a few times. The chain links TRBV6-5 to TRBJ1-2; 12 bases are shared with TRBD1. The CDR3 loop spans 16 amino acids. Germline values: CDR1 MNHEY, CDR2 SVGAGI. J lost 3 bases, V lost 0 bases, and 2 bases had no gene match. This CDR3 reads CASSYSGQGAHYGYTF. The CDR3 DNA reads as TGTGCCAGCAGTTACTCGGGACAGGGGGCGCACTATGGCTACACCTTC.

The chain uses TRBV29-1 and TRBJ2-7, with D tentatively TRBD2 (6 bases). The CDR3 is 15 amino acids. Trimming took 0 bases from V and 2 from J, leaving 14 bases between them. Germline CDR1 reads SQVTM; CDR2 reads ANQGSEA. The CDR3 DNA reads TGCAGCGTTGAAGATATGGCGCGGGGAACCTACGAGCAGTACTTC. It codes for CSVEDMARGTYEQYF.

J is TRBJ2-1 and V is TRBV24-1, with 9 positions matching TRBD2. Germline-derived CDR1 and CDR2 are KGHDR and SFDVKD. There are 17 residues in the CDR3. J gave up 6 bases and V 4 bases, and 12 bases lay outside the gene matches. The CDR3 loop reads CATSEAGRGTSSNEQFF. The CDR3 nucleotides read TGTGCCACCAGTGAGGCCGGGCGAGGGACTAGCAGCAATGAGCAGTTCTTC.

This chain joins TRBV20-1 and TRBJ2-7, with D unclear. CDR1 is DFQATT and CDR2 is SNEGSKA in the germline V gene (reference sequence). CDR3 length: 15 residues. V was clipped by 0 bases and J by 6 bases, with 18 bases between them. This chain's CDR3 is CSARDLRRPLVEQYF. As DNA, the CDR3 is TGCAGTGCTAGAGATCTACGCAGACCACTTGTCGAGCAGTACTTC.

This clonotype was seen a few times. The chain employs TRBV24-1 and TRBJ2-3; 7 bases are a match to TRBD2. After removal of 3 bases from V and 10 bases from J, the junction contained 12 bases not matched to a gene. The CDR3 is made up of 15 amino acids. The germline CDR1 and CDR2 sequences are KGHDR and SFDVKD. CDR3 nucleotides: TGTGCCACCAGTGATAGGTCGGGAGGTTCTCGGGCGCAGTATTTT. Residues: CATSDRSGGSRAQYF.

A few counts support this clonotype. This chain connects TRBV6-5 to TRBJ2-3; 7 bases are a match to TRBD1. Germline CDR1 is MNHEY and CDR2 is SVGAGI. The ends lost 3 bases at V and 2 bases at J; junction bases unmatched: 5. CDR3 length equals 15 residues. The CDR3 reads CASSYTGTATDTQYF. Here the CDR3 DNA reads TGTGCCAGCAGTTATACCGGGACAGCCACAGATACGCAGTATTTT.

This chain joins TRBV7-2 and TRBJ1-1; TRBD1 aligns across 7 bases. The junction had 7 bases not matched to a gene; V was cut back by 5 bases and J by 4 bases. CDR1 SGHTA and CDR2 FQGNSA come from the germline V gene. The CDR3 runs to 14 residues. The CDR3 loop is CASSKGGQSTEAFF. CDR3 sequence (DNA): TGTGCCAGCAGCAAAGGGGGACAGAGCACTGAAGCTTTCTTT.

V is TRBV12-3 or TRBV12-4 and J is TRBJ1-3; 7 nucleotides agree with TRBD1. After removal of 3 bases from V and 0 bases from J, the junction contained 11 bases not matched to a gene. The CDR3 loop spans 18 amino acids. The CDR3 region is CASSFLTGARGSGNTIYF. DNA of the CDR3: TGTGCCAGCAGTTTTCTTACAGGGGCAAGGGGCTCTGGAAACACCATATATTTT.

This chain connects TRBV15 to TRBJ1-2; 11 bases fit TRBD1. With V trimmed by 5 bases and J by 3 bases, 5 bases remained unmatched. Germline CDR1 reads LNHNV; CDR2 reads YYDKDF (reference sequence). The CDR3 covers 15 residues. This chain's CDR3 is CATSVRTGGDYGYTF. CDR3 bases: TGTGCCACCAGCGTACGGACAGGGGGCGACTATGGCTACACCTTC.

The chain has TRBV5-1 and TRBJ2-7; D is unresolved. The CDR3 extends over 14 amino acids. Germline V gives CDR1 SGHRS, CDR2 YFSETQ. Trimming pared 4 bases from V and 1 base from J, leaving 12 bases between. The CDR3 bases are TGCGCCAGCAGCGGAAGAGACGTTTCCTACGAGCAGTACTTC. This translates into CASSGRDVSYEQYF.

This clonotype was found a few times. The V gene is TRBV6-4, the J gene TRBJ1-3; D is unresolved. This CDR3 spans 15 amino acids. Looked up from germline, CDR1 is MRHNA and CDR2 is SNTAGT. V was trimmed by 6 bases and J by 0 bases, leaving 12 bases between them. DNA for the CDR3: TGTGCCAGCAGCCGTCCTGTATACTCTGGAAACACCATATATTTT. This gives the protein CASSRPVYSGNTIYF.

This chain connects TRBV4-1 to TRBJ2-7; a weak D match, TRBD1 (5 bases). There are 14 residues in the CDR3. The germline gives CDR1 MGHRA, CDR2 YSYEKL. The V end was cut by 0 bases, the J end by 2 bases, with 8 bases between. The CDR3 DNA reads TGCGCCAGCAGCCAAGAGCAGGGAACCTACGAGCAGTACTTC. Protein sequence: CASSQEQGTYEQYF.

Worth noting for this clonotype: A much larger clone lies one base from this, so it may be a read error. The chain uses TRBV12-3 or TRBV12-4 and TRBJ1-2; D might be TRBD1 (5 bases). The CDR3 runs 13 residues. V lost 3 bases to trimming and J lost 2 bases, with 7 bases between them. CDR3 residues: CASSFRQNYGYTF. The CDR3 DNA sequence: TGTGCCAGCAGTTTTCGACAGAACTATGGCTACACCTTC.

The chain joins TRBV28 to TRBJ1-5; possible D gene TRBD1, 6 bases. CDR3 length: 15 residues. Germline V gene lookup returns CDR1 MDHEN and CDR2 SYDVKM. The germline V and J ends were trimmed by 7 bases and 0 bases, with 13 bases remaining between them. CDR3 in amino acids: CASTQGIGSNQPQHF. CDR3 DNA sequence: TGTGCCAGCACCCAGGGGATCGGTAGCAATCAGCCCCAGCATTTT.

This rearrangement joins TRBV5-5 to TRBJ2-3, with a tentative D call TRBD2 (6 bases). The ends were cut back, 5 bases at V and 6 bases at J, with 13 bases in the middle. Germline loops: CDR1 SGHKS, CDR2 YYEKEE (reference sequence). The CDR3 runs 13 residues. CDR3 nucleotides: TGTGCCAGCAGTTCTCCTAGCGCCGATACGCAGTATTTT. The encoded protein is CASSSPSADTQYF.

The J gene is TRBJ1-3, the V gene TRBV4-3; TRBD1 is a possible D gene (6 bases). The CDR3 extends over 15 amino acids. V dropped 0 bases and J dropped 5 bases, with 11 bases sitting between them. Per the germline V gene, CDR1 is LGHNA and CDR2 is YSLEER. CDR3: CASSQDRGGRNTIYF. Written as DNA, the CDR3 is TGCGCCAGCAGCCAAGACAGGGGAGGGAGAAACACCATATATTTT.

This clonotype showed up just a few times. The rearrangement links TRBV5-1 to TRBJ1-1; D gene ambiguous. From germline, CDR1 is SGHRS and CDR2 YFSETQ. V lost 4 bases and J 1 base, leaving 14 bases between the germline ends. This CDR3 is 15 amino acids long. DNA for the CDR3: TGCGCCAGCAGCAAATTGGAGTCTGGGAACACTGAAGCTTTCTTT. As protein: CASSKLESGNTEAFF.